These 25 T cell receptor beta chains share one sample of origin, sequenced in a study of blood T cell repertoires in COVID-19 (dated by TCRdb to about 2020). Library preparation employed the immunoSEQ multiplex PCR assay. The clones in this table, taken by TCRdb from immuneACCESS, are in-frame only. Not every clone is retained; where verified, under half of the shortfall comes from an unresolved V gene, and the cause of the rest is unknown. The sample has approximately 200,000 clones on record, roughly 89% of them singletons. About a tenth of the sample is taken by the ten largest. Sequencing was done on a sample of PBMCs or T cells enriched from blood (not recorded which). The receptors stem from a man between 18 and 35 years old with acute COVID-19.

The genes are TRBV6-1 and TRBJ2-7; 7 nucleotides line up with TRBD1. The V gene's germline CDR1 is MNHNS and CDR2 SASEGT. This CDR3 is 15 amino acids long. V shed 3 bases, J shed 7 bases, and the junction held 12 bases outside the gene matches. The CDR3 region has the DNA TGTGCCAGCAGTGAGTGGACAGGCTCTTCTGGGGAGCAGTACTTC. Residues: CASSEWTGSSGEQYF.

This rearrangement joins TRBV5-6 to TRBJ1-1, with no clear D. CDR1 and CDR2 (germline): SGHDT, YYEEEE. This CDR3 region has 11 residues. V gave up 4 bases and J gave up 4 bases, with 5 bases separating them. The CDR3: CASSLGTEAFF. The CDR3 coding sequence is TGTGCCAGCAGCCTAGGCACTGAAGCTTTCTTT.

This chain links TRBV19 with TRBJ2-1; 10 bases are a match to TRBD2. V lost 7 bases and J lost 4; bases outside the gene matches: 4. Germline CDR1 and CDR2: LNHDA and SQIVND (reference sequence). CDR3 length: 14 amino acids. Here the CDR3 reads CASNGLADYNEQFF. CDR3 nucleotide sequence: TGTGCCAGTAACGGACTAGCGGATTACAATGAGCAGTTCTTC.

The rearrangement links TRBV4-3 to TRBJ2-5; 12 bases agree with TRBD2. V shed 1 base and J 2 bases; nucleotides not matched to a gene: 11. The CDR3 has 19 residues. CDR1 is LGHNA and CDR2 is YSLEER in the germline V gene. CDR3 in amino acids: CASSQALTSGRLVQETQYF. The CDR3 coding sequence is TGCGCCAGCAGCCAAGCCCTCACTAGCGGGAGGCTTGTACAAGAGACCCAGTACTTC.

The chain uses TRBV2 and TRBJ1-5; TRBD1 aligns across 9 bases. Trimming at V came to 5 bases and at J to 2 bases, leaving 7 bases not matched to a gene. The CDR3 loop spans 16 amino acids. Per germline, CDR1 SNHLY and CDR2 FYNNEI. CDR3 sequence (DNA): TGTGCCAGCAGTAGGACAGGGGCAGGGGGCAATCAGCCCCAGCATTTT. As protein: CASSRTGAGGNQPQHF.

The sample holds one count of this clone. The chain joins TRBV7-8 to TRBJ2-7, with 8 bases identical to TRBD1. The CDR3 contains 15 residues. V shed 5 bases, J shed 3 bases, and the junction held 9 bases outside the gene matches. The germline V gene encodes CDR1 SGHVS and CDR2 FQNEAQ. The CDR3 here is CASSPGGQGNYEQYF. As DNA, the CDR3 is TGTGCCAGCAGCCCAGGAGGACAGGGAAACTACGAGCAGTACTTC.

The chain employs TRBV19 and TRBJ2-2; 7 nucleotides match TRBD2. With V trimmed by 9 bases and J by 3 bases, 10 bases remained unmatched. This CDR3 has 15 amino acids. Germline CDR1 reads LNHDA; CDR2 reads SQIVND (reference sequence). CDR3 DNA sequence: TGTGCCAGCTCCCTGGGGAGGGATCACACCGGGGAGCTGTTTTTT. Translation gives CASSLGRDHTGELFF.

This clone was detected only once. The V and J genes are TRBV28 and TRBJ1-1; TRBD1 is a possible D gene (5 bases). This CDR3 has 19 amino acids. Trimming stripped 4 bases from V and 2 bases from J, with 26 bases between. The germline gives CDR1 MDHEN, CDR2 SYDVKM. The CDR3 sequence is CASSSRKGRPRGGNTEAFF. DNA for the CDR3: TGTGCCAGCAGTTCTAGAAAGGGGCGGCCTAGAGGCGGCAACACTGAAGCTTTCTTT.

The genes are TRBV7-2 and TRBJ2-1, with 11 bases fitting TRBD2. The V and J ends lost 5 bases and 10 bases, in that order; junction bases with no gene match: 16. CDR3 size: 17 residues. From germline, CDR1 is SGHTA and CDR2 FQGNSA. This CDR3 reads CASSASLASGRRGEQFF. DNA of the CDR3: TGTGCCAGCAGCGCCTCCCTAGCTAGCGGGAGGCGTGGGGAGCAGTTCTTC.

This rearrangement joins TRBV7-2 to TRBJ1-3; D unresolved. This CDR3 region has 13 residues. Germline-derived CDR1 and CDR2 are SGHTA and FQGNSA. Trimming removed 1 base at V and 4 bases at J, with 5 bases between. The CDR3 spells CASSLELGNTIYF. The CDR3 DNA is TGTGCCAGCAGCTTAGAACTGGGAAACACCATATATTTT.

The J gene is TRBJ1-5, the V gene TRBV19, with 8 bases lining up with TRBD1. The germline V gene encodes CDR1 LNHDA and CDR2 SQIVND (reference sequence). J lost 7 bases, V lost 8 bases, and 7 bases had no gene match. CDR3 length: 13 amino acids. CDR3 DNA sequence: TGTGCCAGTTCTGGACAGGGAATCCAGCCCCAGCATTTT. Amino acids: CASSGQGIQPQHF.

There are a few counts of this clone. The chain recombines TRBV27 with TRBJ1-5; tentative D call: TRBD1 (6 bases). The CDR3 length is 14 residues. The V gene's germline CDR1 is MNHEY and CDR2 SMNVEV (reference sequence). V was trimmed by 5 bases and J by 3 bases, leaving 11 bases between them. CDR3 nucleotides: TGTGCCAGCAGTAAGAACAGGGCCAATCAGCCCCAGCATTTT. Residues: CASSKNRANQPQHF.

The rearrangement uses TRBV11-3 and TRBJ2-5; 7 nucleotides line up with TRBD2. This CDR3 is built from 16 residues. J was trimmed by 4 bases and V by 5 bases; bases with no gene match: 13. Germline V gene lookup returns CDR1 SGHNT and CDR2 YENEEA. The CDR3 region is CASSGGTSGGVETQYF. In DNA, the CDR3 is TGTGCCAGCAGCGGGGGAACATCGGGAGGTGTAGAGACCCAGTACTTC.

V and J are TRBV12-3 or TRBV12-4 and TRBJ2-3; D gene uncertain. The CDR3 is 13 amino acids. V was pared by 2 bases and J by 3 bases, with 6 bases between. CDR3 bases: TGTGCCAGCAGTTTACCCGGTACAGATACGCAGTATTTT. It is translated as CASSLPGTDTQYF.

This chain links TRBV11-1 with TRBJ2-5; tentative D call: TRBD2 (5 bases). V lost 2 bases and J lost 3, with 10 bases in between. This CDR3 spans 14 amino acids. Germline V lookup: CDR1 SGHAT, CDR2 FQDESV (reference sequence). The CDR3 region has the DNA TGTGCCAGCAGCTTACGGGAAAGGGAAGAGACCCAGTACTTC. It encodes CASSLREREETQYF.

The V call is TRBV11-3, the J call TRBJ1-2, with TRBD1 matching 7 bases. CDR3 length equals 14 residues. The V gene's germline CDR1 is SGHNT and CDR2 YENEEA. Trimming cost V 5 bases and J 5 bases; bases outside gene matches: 8. CDR3 sequence reads: CASSALGQSYGYTF. CDR3 in DNA: TGTGCCAGCAGCGCCCTGGGACAGTCATATGGCTACACCTTC.

The V gene is TRBV5-1, the J gene TRBJ1-2; 7 nucleotides agree with TRBD1. CDR1 is SGHRS and CDR2 is YFSETQ in the germline V gene. Unmatched junction bases numbered 8, after V lost 4 bases and J lost 8 bases. The CDR3 is 13 amino acids. The CDR3 DNA is TGCGCCAGCAGCCGACAGGGCTCGGAAGGCTACACCTTC. This codes for CASSRQGSEGYTF.

This sequence joins TRBV28 and TRBJ1-2; D is possibly TRBD1 (5 bases). There are 14 residues in the CDR3. The ends were cut back, 6 bases at V and 1 base at J, with 12 bases in the middle. CDR1 is MDHEN and CDR2 is SYDVKM in the germline V gene. The CDR3 DNA is TGTGCCAGCAGCCAGGGAATTAATAACTATGGCTACACCTTC. It codes for CASSQGINNYGYTF.

The chain uses TRBV13 and TRBJ2-7; 9 bases agree with TRBD2. The CDR3 runs 15 residues. Germline V CDR1 and CDR2: PRHDT, FYEKMQ (reference sequence). V trimming: 3 bases; J trimming: 6 bases; junction bases outside the gene matches: 9. The CDR3 is CASSFRGREESEQYF. DNA for the CDR3: TGTGCCAGCAGCTTTCGCGGGAGGGAGGAATCCGAGCAGTACTTC.

The V call is TRBV6-6, the J call TRBJ2-7, with D perhaps TRBD1 (6 bases). Trimming cost V 5 bases and J 5 bases, with 16 bases left between them. Per germline, CDR1 MNHNY and CDR2 SVGAGI (reference sequence). This CDR3 spans 14 amino acids. In DNA, the CDR3 is TGTGCCAGCAGTCAGGGGCTATCTTGGGACGAGCAGTACTTC. This translates into CASSQGLSWDEQYF.

The chain combines TRBV28 with TRBJ1-5, with TRBD1 matching over 8 bases. Germline CDR1 is MDHEN and CDR2 is SYDVKM. CDR3 length: 19 amino acids. V shed 5 bases and J 0 bases; nucleotides not matched to a gene: 15. CDR3 sequence: CASSPTDRAGVYSNQPQHF. The DNA for the CDR3 is TGTGCCAGCAGTCCAACGGACAGGGCGGGTGTTTATAGCAATCAGCCCCAGCATTTT.

This clone has just one count. The J gene is TRBJ2-3, the V gene TRBV28; 10 bases are shared with TRBD1. Germline CDR1 and CDR2: MDHEN and SYDVKM. J gave up 6 bases and V 7 bases, and 10 bases lay outside the gene matches. CDR3 length: 15 residues. The CDR3 nucleotides read TGTGCCAGCACCCGGACAGGGGGGAACACGGATACGCAGTATTTT. It codes for CASTRTGGNTDTQYF.

V is TRBV6-2 or TRBV6-3 and J is TRBJ2-7; TRBD1 matches at 8 bases. V lost 4 bases to trimming and J lost 2 bases; unmatched junction nucleotides: 4. Germline values: CDR1 MNHEY, CDR2 SVGEGT. The CDR3 runs to 14 residues. Here the CDR3 DNA reads TGTGCCAGCAGTTGGACAGGGTATCCCTACGAGCAGTACTTC. It yields the protein CASSWTGYPYEQYF.

This chain connects TRBV21-1 to TRBJ1-6; TRBD1 is the table's D call, not checked against the DNA. TRBV21-1 is an annotated pseudogene. The CDR3 is made up of 16 amino acids. CDR3 in DNA: TGTGCCAGGGAGATCCTTTTAACAGGCAGGGGTTCACCCCTCCACTTT. It specifies CAREILLTGRGSPLHF.

The rearrangement links TRBV7-8 to TRBJ2-1, with TRBD2 identical over 7 bases. The CDR3 spans 15 residues. The germline CDR1 and CDR2 sequences are SGHVS and FQNEAQ. V trimming: 1 base; J trimming: 3 bases; junction bases outside the gene matches: 3. The CDR3 DNA reads as TGTGCCAGCAGCTTAGTCCTAGCGGACTACAATGAGCAGTTCTTC. As protein: CASSLVLADYNEQFF.